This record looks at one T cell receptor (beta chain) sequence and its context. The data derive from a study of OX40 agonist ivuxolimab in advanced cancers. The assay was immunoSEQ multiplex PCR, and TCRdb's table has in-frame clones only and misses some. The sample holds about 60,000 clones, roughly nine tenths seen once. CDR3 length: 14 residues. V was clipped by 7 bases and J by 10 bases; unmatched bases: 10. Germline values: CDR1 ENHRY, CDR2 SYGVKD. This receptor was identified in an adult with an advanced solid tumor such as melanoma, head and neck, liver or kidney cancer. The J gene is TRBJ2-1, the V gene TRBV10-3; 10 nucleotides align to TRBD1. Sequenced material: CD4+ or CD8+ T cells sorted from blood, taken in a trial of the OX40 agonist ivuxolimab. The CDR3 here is CAITVGQGIDEQFF. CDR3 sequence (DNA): TGTGCCATCACCGTGGGACAGGGGATTGACGAGCAGTTCTTC.